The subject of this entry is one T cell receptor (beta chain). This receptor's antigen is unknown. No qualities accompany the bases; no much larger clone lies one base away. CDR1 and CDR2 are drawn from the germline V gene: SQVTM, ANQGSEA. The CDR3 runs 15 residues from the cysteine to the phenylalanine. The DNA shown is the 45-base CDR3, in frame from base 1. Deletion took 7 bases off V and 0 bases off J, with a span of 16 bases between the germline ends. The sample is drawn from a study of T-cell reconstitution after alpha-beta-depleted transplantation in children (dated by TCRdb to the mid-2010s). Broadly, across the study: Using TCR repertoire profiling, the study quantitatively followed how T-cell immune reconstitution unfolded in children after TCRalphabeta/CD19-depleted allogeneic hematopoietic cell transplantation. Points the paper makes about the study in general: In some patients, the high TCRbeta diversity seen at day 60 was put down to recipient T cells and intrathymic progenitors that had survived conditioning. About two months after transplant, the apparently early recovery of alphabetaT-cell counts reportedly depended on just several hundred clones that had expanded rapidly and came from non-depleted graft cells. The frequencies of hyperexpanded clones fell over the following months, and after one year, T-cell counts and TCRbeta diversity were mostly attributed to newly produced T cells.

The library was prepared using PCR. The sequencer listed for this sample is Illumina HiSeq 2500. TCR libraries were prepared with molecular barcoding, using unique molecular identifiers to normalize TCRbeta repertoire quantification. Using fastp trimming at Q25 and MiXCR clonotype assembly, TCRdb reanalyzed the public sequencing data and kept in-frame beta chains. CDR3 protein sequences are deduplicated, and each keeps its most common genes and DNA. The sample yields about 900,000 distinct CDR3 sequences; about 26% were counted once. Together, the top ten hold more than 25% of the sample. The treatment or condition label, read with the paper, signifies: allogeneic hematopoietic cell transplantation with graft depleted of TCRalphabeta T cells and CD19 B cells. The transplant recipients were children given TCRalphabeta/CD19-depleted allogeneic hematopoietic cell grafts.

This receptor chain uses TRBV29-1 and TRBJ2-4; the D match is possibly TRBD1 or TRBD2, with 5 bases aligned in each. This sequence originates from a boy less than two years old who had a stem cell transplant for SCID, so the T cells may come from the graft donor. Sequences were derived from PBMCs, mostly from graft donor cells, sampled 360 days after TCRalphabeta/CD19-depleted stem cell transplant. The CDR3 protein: CSAWEAGTAKNIQYF. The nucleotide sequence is TGCAGCGCTTGGGAAGCTGGGACAGCCAAAAACATTCAGTACTTC. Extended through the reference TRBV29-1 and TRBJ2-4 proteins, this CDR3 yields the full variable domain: SAVISQKPSRDICQRGTSLTIQCQVDSQVTMMFWYRQQPGQSLTLIATANQGSEATYESGFVIDKFPISRPNLTFSTLTVSNMSPEDSSIYLCSAWEAGTAKNIQYFGAGTRLSVL.